The 20 T cell receptor beta chains in this list originate from one sample, sequenced in a study of sequential checkpoint blockade in melanoma. This sample's treatment: randomized to nivolumab then ipilimumab (arm A) or the reverse (arm B). This table comes from immunoSEQ multiplex PCR, and its TCRdb copy is limited to in-frame clones, with some not included. The table includes approximately 5,200 clones, 60% to 75% detected once. The source was CD8+ T cells sorted from blood (inferred from file names), collected from a patient given nivolumab and ipilimumab in sequence. These receptors originate from a human donor with melanoma.

Note on this clone: One end of the junction varies from germline; a read error may be responsible. The chain joins TRBV5-5 to TRBJ1-1, with unresolved D. Germline V lookup: CDR1 SGHKS, CDR2 YYEKEE (reference sequence). The CDR3 loop spans 16 amino acids. Here the CDR3 reads CASTLGVVEGRTEAFF. DNA for the CDR3: TGTGCCAGCACCTTGGGCGTGGTGGAGGGTAGAACTGAAGCTTTCTTT.

V is TRBV7-9 and J is TRBJ1-1, with TRBD1 matching 10 bases. This CDR3 has 15 residues. CDR1 SEHNR and CDR2 FQNEAQ come from the germline V gene (reference sequence). The V gene end was trimmed by 5 bases and the J gene end by 7 bases; junction bases not matched to a gene: 10. The CDR3 DNA reads as TGTGCCAGCAGCCCAACCGGGACAGGGGTCGGTGAAGCTTTCTTT. It is translated as CASSPTGTGVGEAFF.

This clone came up a few times. CDR3 sequence (DNA): TGTGCCAGTAGTATGCGGGGCGGCTATGGCTACACCTTC. Translated: CASSMRGGYGYTF. The chain carries TRBV19 and TRBJ1-2; TRBD1 is a possible D gene (5 bases). The germline V gene encodes CDR1 LNHDA and CDR2 SQIVND (reference sequence). The CDR3 runs to 13 residues. V dropped 3 bases and J dropped 4 bases, with 9 bases sitting between them.

This chain joins TRBV6-1 and TRBJ2-1; TRBD2 matches at 9 bases. Germline V gene data show CDR1 as MNHNS and CDR2 as SASEGT. The CDR3 has 17 residues. V gave up 4 bases and J gave up 6 bases; unmatched junction bases: 13. The CDR3 sequence is CASSGFLAGEGPNEQFF. In DNA, the CDR3 is TGTGCCAGCAGTGGATTTTTAGCGGGAGAGGGCCCCAATGAGCAGTTCTTC.

The chain carries TRBV19 and TRBJ1-5; 8 positions agree with TRBD1. The CDR3 extends over 18 amino acids. Germline CDR1 and CDR2: LNHDA and SQIVND (reference sequence). V dropped 5 bases and J dropped 0; count of bases not matched to a gene: 12. The CDR3 reads CASSVGGQEDYSNQPQHF. CDR3 nucleotides: TGTGCCAGTAGTGTAGGGGGACAGGAGGACTATAGCAATCAGCCCCAGCATTTT.

This chain joins TRBV6-1 and TRBJ1-2; the D gene is possibly TRBD1 (6 bases). V lost 0 bases and J 1 base, leaving 18 bases between the germline ends. The CDR3 has 18 residues. Germline V gene data show CDR1 as MNHNS and CDR2 as SASEGT. The CDR3 DNA is TGTGCCAGCAGTGAAGCCCTCTCAGACAGGCCCCATAACTATGGCTACACCTTC. Translating gives CASSEALSDRPHNYGYTF.

This clone was recorded a few times. The V call is TRBV6-5, the J call TRBJ1-3; no clear D. Germline CDR1 MNHEY, CDR2 SVGAGI. This CDR3 region has 13 residues. V was clipped by 4 bases and J by 3 bases, with 7 bases between them. CDR3 loop: CASSSQIGNTIYF. The CDR3 region has the DNA TGTGCCAGCAGTTCCCAGATTGGAAACACCATATATTTT.

The rearrangement links TRBV7-9 to TRBJ1-6; 7 bases fit TRBD1. V lost 4 bases to trimming and J lost 6 bases; unmatched junction nucleotides: 12. The CDR3 covers 17 residues. Germline assignment: CDR1 SEHNR and CDR2 FQNEAQ (reference sequence). CDR3 residues: CASSSREGGWFNSPLHF. The CDR3, as DNA: TGTGCCAGCAGCTCTAGAGAAGGGGGCTGGTTTAATTCACCCCTCCACTTT.

The J gene is TRBJ2-3, the V gene TRBV5-1; perhaps TRBD1 as D (5 bases). Deletions cut 0 bases from V and 0 bases from J, with 14 bases between. This CDR3 contains 17 residues. Germline lookup yields CDR1 SGHRS and CDR2 YFSETQ. In DNA, the CDR3 is TGCGCCAGCAGCTTGGCCGTGATCAGGGTCAGCACAGATACGCAGTATTTT. Its protein is CASSLAVIRVSTDTQYF.

The chain recombines TRBV28 with TRBJ2-5; D might be TRBD2 (5 bases). V was trimmed by 2 bases and J by 5 bases, leaving 21 bases between them. The CDR3 contains 17 residues. Germline V lookup: CDR1 MDHEN, CDR2 SYDVKM. The CDR3: CASSLPTLALVMETQYF. CDR3 nucleotides: TGTGCCAGCAGTTTACCGACATTAGCACTAGTGATGGAGACCCAGTACTTC.

This clone was recorded only once. The V and J genes are TRBV5-8 and TRBJ2-7; 7 nucleotides align to TRBD2. The CDR3 spans 15 residues. Germline V gives CDR1 SGHTS, CDR2 YDEGEE. V lost 7 bases to trimming and J lost 3 bases; unmatched junction nucleotides: 13. CDR3 DNA sequence: TGTGCCAGCCCAAACGCGGGAGAACCCCTCTACGAGCAGTACTTC. It codes for CASPNAGEPLYEQYF.

The V gene is TRBV28, the J gene TRBJ2-6, with TRBD2 as a possible D gene (6 bases). Trimming pared 5 bases from V and 2 bases from J, leaving 25 bases between. Germline CDR1 and CDR2: MDHEN and SYDVKM. This CDR3 contains 20 residues. This CDR3 is CASSRESSTVLQAGANVLTF. CDR3 nucleotides: TGTGCCAGCAGTCGGGAGTCTTCGACAGTTCTTCAAGCTGGGGCCAACGTCCTGACTTTC.

The rearrangement uses TRBV7-8 and TRBJ2-5, with TRBD2 matching 7 bases. V lost 6 bases to trimming and J lost 5 bases; unmatched junction nucleotides: 6. This CDR3 comprises 13 residues. CDR1 and CDR2 (germline): SGHVS, FQNEAQ. The CDR3 nucleotides are TGTGCCAGCAGGTTGTGGGGAGGGGAGACCCAGTACTTC. Translation gives CASRLWGGETQYF.

Within the sample, this clone is medium-sized (0.01 to 0.1%). CDR3 nucleotide sequence: TGTGCCAGCAGCCCGACAGGGTACTACGAGCAGTACTTC. Residues: CASSPTGYYEQYF. This chain joins TRBV6-5 and TRBJ2-7; 7 nucleotides agree with TRBD1. Trimming cost V 6 bases and J 3 bases; bases outside gene matches: 5. The CDR3 covers 13 residues. The germline CDR1 and CDR2 sequences are MNHEY and SVGAGI.

The chain has TRBV21-1 and TRBJ2-5; the DNA was not used to check the table's D call, TRBD2. TRBV21-1 is deemed a pseudogene. This CDR3 is built from 16 residues. The CDR3 protein is CASSPPRGGLAETQYF. The CDR3 nucleotides read TGTGCCAGCAGCCCGCCCCGGGGGGGGCTTGCAGAGACCCAGTACTTC.

The chain couples TRBV10-1 to TRBJ2-3; 8 bases map to TRBD2. The CDR3 sequence is 15 residues long. The trim removed 0 bases at V and 4 bases at J, leaving 3 bases unmatched. CDR1 WNHNN and CDR2 SYGVQD come from the germline V gene (reference sequence). The CDR3 nucleotides read TGCGCCAGCAGTGAGTCTGGGACTAGAGCAGATACGCAGTATTTT. Translating gives CASSESGTRADTQYF.

J is TRBJ2-3 and V is TRBV14; 7 positions agree with TRBD2. With 5 bases clipped from V and 0 bases from J, the junction kept 14 bases outside the gene matches. The CDR3 consists of 18 residues. Germline V gene lookup returns CDR1 SGHDN and CDR2 FVKESK. The CDR3 reads CASSTRSGAYTSTDTQYF. CDR3 DNA sequence: TGTGCCAGCAGCACCCGAAGCGGGGCGTACACTAGCACAGATACGCAGTATTTT.

V usage is TRBV7-5 and J usage is TRBJ2-7; the D call in the table, TRBD1, was not verified against the DNA. TRBV7-5 is a recognized pseudogene. This CDR3 comprises 17 residues. CDR3 DNA: TGTGTCAGAAGCCCATCCCCCTCAGGGGTTCCCCCCTACGAGCAGTACTTC. Its protein is CVRSPSPSGVPPYEQYF.

The genes are TRBV9 and TRBJ2-3, with D maybe TRBD2 (6 bases). Trimming pared 0 bases from V and 2 bases from J, leaving 13 bases between. From germline, CDR1 is SGDLS and CDR2 YYNGEE. The CDR3 consists of 16 residues. The CDR3 loop reads CASSVVAGRFTDTQYF. CDR3 DNA: TGTGCCAGCAGCGTAGTTGCAGGGAGGTTCACAGATACGCAGTATTTT.

The chain combines TRBV5-5 with TRBJ2-7; perhaps TRBD2 as D (5 bases). The CDR3 length is 17 residues. Trimming left V 4 bases short and J 2 bases short, with 22 bases between. Germline CDR1 and CDR2: SGHKS and YYEKEE (reference sequence). CDR3 amino acids: CASSPAMYSAHPYEQYF. The CDR3 DNA reads as TGTGCCAGCAGCCCCGCGATGTATAGCGCCCACCCCTACGAGCAGTACTTC. Full variable domain (rest looked up from reference TRBV5-5 and TRBJ2-7): DAGVTQSPTHLIKTRGQQVTLRCSPISGHKSVSWYQQVLGQGPQFIFQYYEKEERGRGNFPDRFSARQFPNYSSELNVNALLLGDSALYLCASSPAMYSAHPYEQYFGPGTRLTVT.